The rows below give T cell receptor beta chains drawn from one sample of a study of blood T cell repertoires in COVID-19. The data were produced by immunoSEQ multiplex PCR, yet TCRdb's version contains in-frame clones alone and is incomplete. The table shows roughly 260,000 clones, with 90% to 95% occurring only once. The material sequenced was PBMCs or T cells enriched from blood (not recorded which). The receptors were sampled from a woman under 30 who had recovered from COVID-19. CDR3s include the opening cysteine and the closing phenylalanine or tryptophan. D genes are given only for firm matches. Part of the rows lack a size; the others show once, few, many or a class for expanded clones.

clone_size: NA; v_call: TRBV4-1; j_call: TRBJ2-2; d_call: NA; cdr3_aa: CASSQLGRRGGTGELFF; cdr3_nt: TGCGCCAGCAGCCAACTTGGTCGTAGGGGTGGCACCGGGGAGCTGTTTTTT
clone_size: NA; v_call: TRBV28; j_call: TRBJ2-7; d_call: NA; cdr3_aa: CASSLYPLYEQYF; cdr3_nt: TGTGCCAGCAGTTTATATCCACTTTACGAGCAGTACTTC
clone_size: NA; v_call: TRBV9; j_call: TRBJ1-5; d_call: NA; cdr3_aa: CASSVSSNQPQHF; cdr3_nt: TGTGCCAGCAGCGTTAGTAGCAATCAGCCCCAGCATTTT
clone_size: few; v_call: TRBV14; j_call: TRBJ1-2; d_call: TRBD1; cdr3_aa: CASSQTGDRGLGYGYTF; cdr3_nt: TGTGCCAGCAGCCAGACCGGGGACAGGGGGCTTGGCTATGGCTACACCTTC
clone_size: NA; v_call: TRBV5-1; j_call: TRBJ2-5; d_call: TRBD2; cdr3_aa: CASSLFLAGQETQYF; cdr3_nt: TGCGCCAGCAGCTTGTTCCTAGCGGGCCAAGAGACCCAGTACTTC
clone_size: few; v_call: TRBV24-1; j_call: TRBJ1-5; d_call: NA; cdr3_aa: CATSDPGQSNQPQHF; cdr3_nt: TGTGCCACCAGTGACCCCGGACAGTCCAATCAGCCCCAGCATTTT
clone_size: NA; v_call: TRBV12-5; j_call: TRBJ2-5; d_call: NA; cdr3_aa: CASGTPQGSETQYF; cdr3_nt: TGTGCTAGTGGTACCCCACAGGGTTCTGAGACCCAGTACTTC
clone_size: NA; v_call: TRBV7-6; j_call: TRBJ2-1; d_call: TRBD2; cdr3_aa: CASSFRAGGPGNEQFF; cdr3_nt: TGTGCCAGCAGCTTCCGAGCGGGAGGGCCGGGGAATGAGCAGTTCTTC
clone_size: NA; v_call: TRBV6-5; j_call: TRBJ1-2; d_call: TRBD1; cdr3_aa: CASRLIGGGDYGYTF; cdr3_nt: TGTGCCAGCAGGTTGATAGGAGGGGGCGACTATGGCTACACCTTC
clone_size: NA; v_call: TRBV7-3; j_call: TRBJ2-1; d_call: TRBD2; cdr3_aa: CASSLRGGSSYNEQFF; cdr3_nt: TGTGCCAGCAGCTTAAGGGGCGGGAGCTCCTACAATGAGCAGTTCTTC
clone_size: NA; v_call: TRBV27; j_call: TRBJ2-3; d_call: NA; cdr3_aa: CASRFSADTQYF; cdr3_nt: TGTGCCAGCAGATTCTCCGCAGATACGCAGTATTTT
clone_size: NA; v_call: TRBV19; j_call: TRBJ1-2; d_call: TRBD1; cdr3_aa: CASSPDRGWDYGYTF; cdr3_nt: TGTGCCAGTAGTCCTGACAGGGGCTGGGACTATGGCTACACCTTC
clone_size: NA; v_call: TRBV12-5; j_call: TRBJ1-2; d_call: NA; cdr3_aa: CASGLGTGVYGYTF; cdr3_nt: TGTGCTAGTGGTTTGGGAACAGGTGTCTATGGCTACACCTTC
clone_size: NA; v_call: TRBV12-3/TRBV12-4; j_call: TRBJ2-1; d_call: TRBD1; cdr3_aa: CASSFTGDEQFF; cdr3_nt: TGTGCCAGCAGTTTCACAGGGGATGAGCAGTTCTTC
clone_size: NA; v_call: TRBV12-5; j_call: TRBJ1-1; d_call: NA; cdr3_aa: CASGSDRESEAFF; cdr3_nt: TGTGCTAGTGGTTCGGACCGGGAATCTGAAGCTTTCTTT
clone_size: NA; v_call: TRBV7-6; j_call: TRBJ2-3; d_call: NA; cdr3_aa: CASSLAWASSGTDTQYF; cdr3_nt: TGTGCCAGCAGCTTAGCTTGGGCTAGCTCCGGCACAGATACGCAGTATTTT
clone_size: NA; v_call: TRBV4-1; j_call: TRBJ1-5; d_call: NA; cdr3_aa: CASSPAPQGNQPQHF; cdr3_nt: TGCGCCAGCAGCCCGGCTCCCCAGGGAAATCAGCCCCAGCATTTT
clone_size: NA; v_call: TRBV14; j_call: TRBJ2-1; d_call: NA; cdr3_aa: CASSQGLPGLDEQFF; cdr3_nt: TGTGCCAGCAGCCAAGGACTACCCGGTCTGGATGAGCAGTTCTTC
clone_size: NA; v_call: TRBV29-1; j_call: TRBJ2-1; d_call: TRBD1; cdr3_aa: CSAGTGLNEQFF; cdr3_nt: TGCAGCGCTGGGACAGGGCTCAATGAGCAGTTCTTC